The rows below give T cell receptor beta chains drawn from one sample of a study of T cells after yellow fever vaccination. Each CDR3 protein gets one entry after TCRdb re-called the 5' RACE reads with MiXCR. This sample has about 29,000 distinct CDR3 sequences, with over 4.5% found just once. The material was CD8+ T cells sorted from PBMCs, obtained 10 days after the yellow fever booster vaccination. These receptors were obtained from a man aged 25 to 45 who received the YFV17D yellow fever vaccine. Both conserved end residues are part of each CDR3. A D gene is named only where the DNA matches it firmly.

V gene	D gene	J gene	CDR3 protein
TRBV12-3/TRBV12-4	TRBD2	TRBJ2-1	CASNPGGLAGSEQFF
TRBV9	NA	TRBJ1-2	CASSPEAGATGAYGYTF
TRBV6-5	NA	TRBJ2-5	CASSSPGTSQETQYF
TRBV7-2	TRBD2	TRBJ2-1	CASSLTSGSFNEQFF
TRBV7-9	NA	TRBJ1-5	CASSLGQENNQPQHF
TRBV15	TRBD2	TRBJ2-7	CATSRTGTSGAGVYEQYF
TRBV5-1	NA	TRBJ2-1	CASSFARSDHNGQFF
TRBV27	NA	TRBJ2-1	CASSASSYNEQFF
TRBV20-1	TRBD2	TRBJ2-7	CSATISGIDYEQYF
TRBV5-6	NA	TRBJ2-4	CASSRWVGKNIQYF
TRBV10-2	NA	TRBJ1-5	CATNGGHSNQPQHF
TRBV19	NA	TRBJ2-7	CASSITLRATYEQYF
TRBV7-9	NA	TRBJ2-7	CASSYSWEQYF
TRBV2	TRBD1	TRBJ2-3	CASSSPRTGPTDTQYF
TRBV7-9	TRBD1	TRBJ2-7	CASSPRTGPEQYF
TRBV3-1	TRBD2	TRBJ2-2	CASTDIAGGYTGELFF
TRBV29-1	TRBD1	TRBJ2-2	CSANAPDRGLAGELFF
TRBV7-2	TRBD1	TRBJ1-2	CASSLQRQGNYGYTF
TRBV29-1	NA	TRBJ2-5	CSVEDFGGAGPRGAETQYF
TRBV4-3	NA	TRBJ1-2	CASSQDERFYGYTF
TRBV7-9	TRBD2	TRBJ2-3	CASSLDSWLAGSSDTQYF
TRBV5-6	TRBD2	TRBJ2-3	CASSLGGGGTDTQYF
TRBV6-2/TRBV6-3	TRBD2	TRBJ2-1	CASSYSLAGARNEQFF
TRBV7-9	NA	TRBJ1-2	CASSPDTPYGYTF
TRBV25-1	NA	TRBJ2-7	CASSEAGYYEQYF
TRBV5-1	NA	TRBJ2-7	CASSEAYEQYF
TRBV20-1	NA	TRBJ2-1	CSAGDGASSYNEQFF
TRBV20-1	TRBD2	TRBJ2-5	CSARDWMVLAGAQETQYF
TRBV19	TRBD1	TRBJ2-3	CASSADRASTDTQYF
TRBV11-2	NA	TRBJ2-5	CASSLAGQSQETQYF
TRBV12-2	NA	TRBJ2-7	CASRLDGDSSYEQYF
TRBV6-2/TRBV6-3	TRBD2	TRBJ2-7	CASSYLGLHYEQYF
TRBV2	NA	TRBJ2-3	CANTESGSTDTQYF
TRBV30	NA	TRBJ2-5	CAWSVTHLLETQYF
TRBV5-1	TRBD1	TRBJ2-7	CASSPRTGNYEQYF
TRBV5-5	NA	TRBJ2-2	CASSLDPSAYRTGELFF
TRBV6-1	TRBD2	TRBJ2-3	CASSEWTSGARTDTQYF
TRBV10-3	NA	TRBJ2-2	CAISEVLAPIVDTGELFF
TRBV19	NA	TRBJ2-3	CASSKAFVTDTQYF
TRBV27	NA	TRBJ2-7	CASSFRDTDSEQYF
TRBV7-2	NA	TRBJ2-3	CASSLYNVPTDTQYF
TRBV10-3	NA	TRBJ2-7	CAISLGENEQYF
TRBV29-1	TRBD2	TRBJ2-7	CSAQGLAGSSYEQYF
TRBV6-2/TRBV6-3	NA	TRBJ2-3	CASSKLGGTSTDTQYF
TRBV19	NA	TRBJ2-1	CASSNFFTGTPYNEQFF
TRBV20-1	TRBD2	TRBJ2-3	CSAPAPAQLAGNTDTQYF
TRBV23-1	NA	TRBJ2-1	CASSRREQFF